Listed below are T cell receptor beta chains from one sample, sequenced in a study of human T cells and chemical hapten exposure. TCRdb re-called the RACE reads with MiXCR, one entry per CDR3 protein. The sample gives 85,000 to 90,000 distinct CDR3 sequences, 9.6% of which show up once; about 3.5% is in the top ten. This specimen consisted of whole blood, obtained in connection with sensitization to the hapten diphenylcyclopropenone (DPC). The origin of the receptors is a woman aged 40 to 50 with alopecia areata. Some clones in this sample may be carry-over from other donors' samples. CDR3s include the opening cysteine and the closing phenylalanine or tryptophan. The D gene is left open where the match is weak. Size tells how often a clone was seen (once, few, many) or the class of an expanded clone, and some rows leave it out.

v_call,j_call,d_call,clone_size,cdr3_aa,cdr3_nt
TRBV27,TRBJ1-5,TRBD1,NA,CAITGGTGGQPQHF,TGTGCCATTACAGGGGGCACGGGCGGGCAGCCCCAGCATTTT
TRBV5-1,TRBJ1-5,NA,few,CASSSRSSNQPQHF,TGCGCCAGCAGCTCACGGAGCAGCAATCAGCCCCAGCATTTT
TRBV11-2,TRBJ2-1,NA,many,CASSLAGMENEQFF,TGTGCCAGCAGCTTAGCCGGGATGGAGAATGAGCAGTTCTTC
TRBV4-2,TRBJ1-1,TRBD1,NA,CASSQEQGWTTTEAFF,TGTGCCAGCAGCCAAGAACAGGGGTGGACCACGACTGAAGCTTTCTTT
TRBV5-1,TRBJ2-3,NA,few,CATTKRGISTDTQYF,TGCGCCACTACGAAGAGGGGGATAAGCACAGATACGCAGTATTTT
TRBV4-2,TRBJ2-7,TRBD1,many,CASSQADRGYEQYF,TGTGCCAGCAGCCAGGCGGACAGGGGCTACGAGCAGTACTTC
TRBV20-1,TRBJ2-7,TRBD1,NA,CSAARPGQGAYEQYF,TGCAGTGCCGCCCGCCCGGGACAGGGGGCCTACGAGCAGTACTTC
TRBV12-3/TRBV12-4,TRBJ1-5,TRBD1,NA,CASSLVQGSQPQHF,TGTGCCAGCAGTTTGGTACAGGGGAGTCAGCCCCAGCATTTT
TRBV5-5,TRBJ1-2,NA,once,CASSLHLGDQSGYTF,TGTGCCAGCAGCTTGCATTTAGGGGACCAAAGCGGCTACACCTTC
TRBV18,TRBJ1-1,NA,many,CASSPEEGEAFF,TGTGCCAGCTCACCAGAGGAGGGTGAAGCTTTCTTT
TRBV5-1,TRBJ2-7,NA,many,CASSLPGNEQYF,TGCGCCAGCAGCCTCCCAGGGAACGAGCAGTACTTC
TRBV5-6,TRBJ1-5,NA,NA,CASSRMGQPQHF,TGTGCCAGCAGCCGGATGGGTCAGCCCCAGCATTTT
TRBV5-1,TRBJ2-7,NA,few,CASSLSGYYEQYF,TGCGCCAGCAGCCTGTCAGGGTACTACGAGCAGTACTTC
TRBV6-5,TRBJ2-4,NA,many,CASSPSLSRKNIQYF,TGTGCCAGCAGCCCCAGTTTATCGCGGAAAAACATTCAGTACTTC
TRBV9,TRBJ2-7,TRBD1,many,CASSVGQGASLYEQYF,TGTGCCAGCAGCGTTGGACAGGGGGCGTCATTATACGAGCAGTACTTC
TRBV7-9,TRBJ2-7,TRBD1,many,CASSPNSGTGPKSSYEQYF,TGTGCCAGCAGCCCCAATTCCGGGACAGGGCCCAAGAGCTCCTACGAGCAGTACTTC
TRBV9,TRBJ1-2,TRBD1,NA,CASSEDRGNYGYTF,TGTGCCAGCAGCGAGGACAGGGGAAACTATGGCTACACCTTC
TRBV15,TRBJ1-5,NA,NA,CATSRDSRENQPQHF,TGTGCCACCAGCAGAGATAGCAGGGAGAATCAGCCCCAGCATTTT
TRBV7-2,TRBJ1-5,NA,many,CASSPDRMGNQPQHF,TGTGCCAGCAGCCCCGACAGGATGGGCAATCAGCCCCAGCATTTT
TRBV7-2,TRBJ1-5,NA,many,CASSLVRTSNQPQHF,TGTGCCAGCAGCTTAGTTCGGACCAGCAATCAGCCCCAGCATTTT
TRBV7-2,TRBJ1-4,NA,many,CASSLEIVNEKLFF,TGTGCCAGCAGCTTAGAAATAGTCAATGAAAAACTGTTTTTT
TRBV6-5,TRBJ2-2,TRBD1,few,CASSRGTGTNTGELFF,TGTGCCAGCAGCCGCGGGACAGGGACGAACACCGGGGAGCTGTTTTTT
TRBV6-2/TRBV6-3,TRBJ2-7,NA,many,CASSPSSYEQYF,TGTGCCAGCAGTCCTAGCTCCTACGAGCAGTACTTC
TRBV21-1,TRBJ2-2,NA,many,CASSSGGPGELFF,TGTGCCAGCAGCTCCGGGGGGCCCGGGGAGCTGTTTTTT
TRBV5-6,TRBJ2-3,NA,NA,CASSFRTNGATQYF,TGTGCCAGCAGCTTTCGGACGAACGGAGCAACGCAGTATTTT
TRBV4-3,TRBJ2-5,TRBD1,many,CASSLDFGTGVRETQYF,TGCGCCAGCAGCCTCGACTTTGGGACAGGGGTTAGAGAGACCCAGTACTTC
TRBV12-3/TRBV12-4,TRBJ1-1,TRBD1,many,CASSYKDRGTEAFF,TGTGCCAGCAGTTATAAGGACAGGGGTACTGAAGCTTTCTTT
TRBV14,TRBJ1-2,NA,many,CASSQDRGRSPYGYTF,TGTGCCAGCAGCCAAGATAGGGGCAGGAGTCCCTATGGCTACACCTTC
TRBV6-6,TRBJ1-1,TRBD1,few,CASMDRENTEAFF,TGTGCCAGCATGGACAGGGAGAACACTGAAGCTTTCTTT
TRBV7-6,TRBJ2-7,NA,many,CASSPRLGFSEQYF,TGTGCCAGCAGTCCACGATTGGGCTTTAGCGAGCAGTACTTC
TRBV7-2,TRBJ2-2,NA,few,CASSLGGPTQNTGELFF,TGTGCCAGCAGCCTGGGGGGACCTACACAGAACACCGGGGAGCTGTTTTTT
TRBV4-1,TRBJ1-2,TRBD1,many,CASAQGAMDYGYTF,TGCGCCAGTGCACAGGGGGCGATGGACTATGGCTACACCTTC
TRBV12-3/TRBV12-4,TRBJ1-2,TRBD1,many,CASSRGQGYTF,TGTGCCAGCAGTCGTGGACAGGGATACACCTTC
TRBV7-2,TRBJ2-7,TRBD1,many,CASSGGQGGLYEQYF,TGTGCCAGCAGCGGTGGACAGGGTGGGCTCTACGAGCAGTACTTC
TRBV7-9,TRBJ2-7,TRBD1,few,CASSFHRDRGSYEQYF,TGTGCCAGCAGCTTCCACCGGGACAGGGGCTCCTACGAGCAGTACTTC
TRBV14,TRBJ1-1,NA,many,CASSQAGWRPNTEAFF,TGTGCCAGCAGCCAGGCTGGGTGGAGGCCGAACACTGAAGCTTTCTTT
TRBV7-9,TRBJ2-6,NA,many,CASSPHGQILSGANVLTF,TGTGCCAGCAGCCCTCATGGACAGATACTCTCTGGGGCCAACGTCCTGACTTTC
TRBV19,TRBJ1-5,TRBD1,many,CASRYQGDSNQPQHF,TGTGCCAGCAGATATCAGGGGGATAGCAATCAGCCCCAGCATTTT
TRBV20-1,TRBJ2-1,TRBD2,NA,CSALAGGLNNEQFF,TGCAGTGCTTTAGCGGGGGGACTCAACAATGAGCAGTTCTTC
TRBV7-8,TRBJ2-2,TRBD1,few,CASSRGQGSFTGELFF,TGTGCCAGCAGCCGGGGACAGGGAAGTTTCACCGGGGAGCTGTTTTTT
TRBV15,TRBJ2-7,TRBD2,few,CATSRAGGAIEQYF,TGTGCCACCAGCAGAGCGGGAGGGGCTATCGAGCAGTACTTC
TRBV20-1,TRBJ2-1,NA,many,CSATTLDRFSYNEQFF,TGCAGTGCCACAACTTTAGACAGGTTCTCCTACAATGAGCAGTTCTTC
TRBV6-4,TRBJ2-2,NA,few,CASSVQGNTGELFF,TGTGCCAGCAGTGTACAGGGTAACACCGGGGAGCTGTTTTTT
TRBV5-1,TRBJ2-1,NA,many,CASTGTGNGNEQFF,TGCGCCAGCACGGGGACGGGGAACGGGAATGAGCAGTTCTTC